This record covers a single TCR beta chain. The entry originates in a study of blood T cell repertoires in COVID-19. Study overall: Samples representing acute and convalescent COVID-19 were sourced from the United States, Italy and Spain. Nucleic acid was either cDNA or gDNA, and it came from T cells, B-cell-depleted T cells, or PBMCs.

The germline CDR1 and CDR2 sequences are SGHRS and YFSETQ. V was clipped by 4 bases and J by 0 bases; unmatched bases: 4. The CDR3 spans 14 residues. Authors' processing steps: Amplification with reference gene primers provided the estimates of nucleated cell counts. TCRdb's copy holds only in-frame clones and misses some; the assay was immunoSEQ multiplex PCR. That table is the source of V, J and clone size, and D and trimming were worked out from the DNA. Counted here are around 270,000 clones, 85% to 90% occurring once; the ten biggest clones make up around 0.84%. The sequence was collected from a man under 40 with acute or convalescent COVID-19. The chain uses TRBV5-1 and TRBJ2-7; 7 bases line up with TRBD1. Sequencing used peripheral blood. CDR3 DNA sequence: TGCGCCAGCAGCCTGGACAGGAGCTCCTACGAGCAGTACTTC. Translation gives CASSLDRSSYEQYF.